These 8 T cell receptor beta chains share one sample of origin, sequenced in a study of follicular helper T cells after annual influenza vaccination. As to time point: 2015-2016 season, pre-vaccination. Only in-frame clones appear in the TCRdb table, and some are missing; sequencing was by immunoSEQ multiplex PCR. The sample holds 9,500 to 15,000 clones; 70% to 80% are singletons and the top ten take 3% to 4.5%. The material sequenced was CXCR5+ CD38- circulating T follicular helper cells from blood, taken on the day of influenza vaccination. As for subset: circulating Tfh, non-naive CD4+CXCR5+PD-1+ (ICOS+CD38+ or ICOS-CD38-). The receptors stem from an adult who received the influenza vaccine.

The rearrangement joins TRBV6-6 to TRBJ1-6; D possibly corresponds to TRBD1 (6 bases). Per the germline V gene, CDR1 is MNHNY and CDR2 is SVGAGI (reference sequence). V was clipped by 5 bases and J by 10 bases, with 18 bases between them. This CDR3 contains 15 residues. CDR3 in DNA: TGTGCCAGCAGTCCCCGGGGACACGGTGGGTCACCCCTCCACTTT. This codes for CASSPRGHGGSPLHF.

In DNA form, the CDR3 reads TGTGCCAGCAGAGGTAGCAATCAGCCCCAGCATTTT. Translation gives CASRGSNQPQHF. The chain employs TRBV7-2 and TRBJ1-5; D is unresolved. Germline assignment: CDR1 SGHTA and CDR2 FQGNSA. CDR3 length equals 12 residues. V lost 6 bases to trimming and J lost 0 bases, with 3 bases between them.

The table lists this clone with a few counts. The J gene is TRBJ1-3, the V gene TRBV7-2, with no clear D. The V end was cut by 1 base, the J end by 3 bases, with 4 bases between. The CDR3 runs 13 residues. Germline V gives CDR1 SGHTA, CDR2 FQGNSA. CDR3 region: CASSLGGGNTIYF. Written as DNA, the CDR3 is TGTGCCAGCAGCTTAGGAGGTGGAAACACCATATATTTT.

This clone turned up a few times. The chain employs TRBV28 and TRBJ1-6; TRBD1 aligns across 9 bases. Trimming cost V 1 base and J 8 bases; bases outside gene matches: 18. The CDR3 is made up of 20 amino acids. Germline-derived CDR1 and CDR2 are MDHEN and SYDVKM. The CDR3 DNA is TGTGCCAGCAGTTTATCGTCGCCGGGACAGGGTTTGGTGAGGGATTCACCCCTCCACTTT. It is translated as CASSLSSPGQGLVRDSPLHF.

CDR3 nucleotide sequence: TGTGCCAGTAGTCCTGGGGACAGGGATTTGCCCCAGCATTTT. This encodes CASSPGDRDLPQHF. V and J are TRBV19 and TRBJ1-5; TRBD1 matches at 9 bases. This CDR3 has 14 residues. Germline CDR1 and CDR2: LNHDA and SQIVND (reference sequence). V gave up 5 bases and J gave up 9 bases; unmatched junction bases: 8.

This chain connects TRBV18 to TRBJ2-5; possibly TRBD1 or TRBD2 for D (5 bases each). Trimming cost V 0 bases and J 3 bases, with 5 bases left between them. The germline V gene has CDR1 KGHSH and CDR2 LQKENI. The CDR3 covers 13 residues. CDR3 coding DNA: TGTGCCAGCTCACCACCGGGGGAAGAGACCCAGTACTTC. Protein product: CASSPPGEETQYF.

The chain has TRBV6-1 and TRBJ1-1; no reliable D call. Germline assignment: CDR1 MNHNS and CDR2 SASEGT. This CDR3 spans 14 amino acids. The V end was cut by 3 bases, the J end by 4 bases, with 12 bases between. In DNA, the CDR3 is TGTGCCAGCAGTGAGTTAATTGGTAGCACTGAAGCTTTCTTT. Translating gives CASSELIGSTEAFF.

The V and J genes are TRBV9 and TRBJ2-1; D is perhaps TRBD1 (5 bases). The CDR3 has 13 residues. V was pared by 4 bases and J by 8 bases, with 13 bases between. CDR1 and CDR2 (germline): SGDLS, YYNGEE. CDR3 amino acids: CASSPSWGDEQFF. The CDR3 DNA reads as TGTGCCAGCAGCCCTTCATGGGGCGATGAGCAGTTCTTC.